The clone carrying this TCR beta chain appeared a few times. CDR3 length: 15 amino acids. V dropped 6 bases and J dropped 5 bases, with 17 bases sitting between them. Germline loops: CDR1 MDHEN, CDR2 SYDVKM. Every PCR got spiked synthetic TCR analog templates. The assay was immunoSEQ multiplex PCR, and TCRdb's table has in-frame clones only and misses some. The table has about 35,000 clones, about 80% seen once; the top ten hold 10% to 13%. This sample stems from a study of PD-L1 blockade in urothelial cancer. As to time point: peripheral blood 6 weeks after treatment start. This rearrangement joins TRBV28 to TRBJ1-5; perhaps TRBD1 as D (5 bases). The sample here was PBMCs, taken around atezolizumab (anti-PD-L1) treatment. The TCR comes from a man aged 35 to 55 with urothelial cancer. In nucleotides, the CDR3 is TGTGCCAGCAGAACTACAGGACGGCGAGATCAGCCCCAGCATTTT. This gives the protein CASRTTGRRDQPQHF.